This TCR beta chain was sequenced during a study of blood T cell repertoires in COVID-19. Study information: Researchers got acute and convalescent COVID-19 samples from the United States, Italy and Spain.

TCRdb's table, derived via immunoSEQ multiplex PCR, lists solely in-frame clones and lacks some. The sample lists more than 95,000 clones; about 86% were seen once. Germline-derived CDR1 and CDR2 are LGHNA and YSLEER. The CDR3 spans 17 residues. Trimming at V came to 3 bases and at J to 9 bases, leaving 11 bases not matched to a gene. Source material: peripheral blood. V and J are TRBV4-3 and TRBJ2-1; 13 bases map to TRBD2. This receptor was taken from a man between 65 and 79 years old who had recovered from COVID-19. CDR3 nucleotide sequence: TGCGCCAGCAGCCAGTCCGGGGGGACTAGCGGGACTCCTGAGCAGTTCTTC. Residues: CASSQSGGTSGTPEQFF.